This passage covers 27 T cell receptor beta chains from one sample sequenced in a study of preoperative IRX-2 immunotherapy in early breast cancer. Some clones are missing from TCRdb's copy, which holds only in-frame ones; the method was immunoSEQ multiplex PCR. Of roughly 23,000 clones listed, 80% to 90% were seen once; the top ten hold roughly 9%. Stated treatment: preoperative locoregional IRX-2 cytokine immunotherapy. The source was tumor tissue, collected after IRX-2 immunotherapy. The receptors originated from a human donor with breast cancer.

The chain combines TRBV19 with TRBJ1-1; possible D gene TRBD1, 6 bases. CDR1 LNHDA and CDR2 SQIVND come from the germline V gene (reference sequence). Trimming pared 7 bases from V and 4 bases from J, leaving 13 bases between. The CDR3 contains 13 residues. The CDR3 bases are TGTGCCAGTAACAGGGAGTTGGCCACTGAAGCTTTCTTT. Translated: CASNRELATEAFF.

The genes are TRBV5-6 and TRBJ2-7; 9 nucleotides agree with TRBD2. Germline V gene lookup returns CDR1 SGHDT and CDR2 YYEEEE. The junction had 7 bases not matched to a gene; V was cut back by 0 bases and J by 3 bases. This CDR3 region has 16 residues. The CDR3 DNA sequence: TGTGCCAGCAGCTTGGAGGGAGGACTAGCGAGCTACGAGCAGTACTTC. Translating gives CASSLEGGLASYEQYF.

The V and J genes are TRBV10-3 and TRBJ1-2, with 8 bases fitting TRBD1. Germline-derived CDR1 and CDR2 are ENHRY and SYGVKD. V shed 5 bases, J shed 8 bases, and the junction held 4 bases outside the gene matches. This CDR3 has 12 amino acids. CDR3 sequence: CAISWTGYGYTF. For the CDR3, the DNA is TGTGCCATCAGTTGGACAGGGTACGGCTACACCTTC.

The genes are TRBV5-1 and TRBJ1-3; D call uncertain. CDR1 is SGHRS, CDR2 YFSETQ, per germline. Trimming cost V 0 bases and J 0 bases, with 13 bases left between them. The CDR3 runs 17 residues. The DNA for the CDR3 is TGCGCCAGCAGCTTGGTCGGGGAGGTCCTCTCTGGAAACACCATATATTTT. Translating gives CASSLVGEVLSGNTIYF.

The chain recombines TRBV28 with TRBJ1-1, with D hard to call. The germline V gene encodes CDR1 MDHEN and CDR2 SYDVKM. V lost 2 bases and J lost 10, with 8 bases in between. There are 11 residues in the CDR3. CDR3 sequence (DNA): TGTGCCAGCAGTTTAGGTAGTGCAGCTTTCTTT. Protein product: CASSLGSAAFF.

The V call is TRBV5-4, the J call TRBJ1-2; 12 nucleotides match TRBD1. This CDR3 comprises 18 residues. The ends lost 4 bases at V and 3 bases at J; junction bases unmatched: 13. Germline V gene data show CDR1 as SGHNT and CDR2 as YYREEE (reference sequence). The CDR3 loop is CASSLIAGQGALDYGYTF. As DNA, the CDR3 is TGTGCCAGCAGCCTAATTGCGGGACAGGGGGCCTTGGACTATGGCTACACCTTC.

The chain joins TRBV5-6 to TRBJ2-5; TRBD2 agrees at 8 bases. This CDR3 is built from 15 residues. The V gene end was trimmed by 4 bases and the J gene end by 2 bases; junction bases not matched to a gene: 7. Germline CDR1 SGHDT, CDR2 YYEEEE. DNA of the CDR3: TGTGCCAGCAGCCTACCGGGACTAGAGCAAGAGACCCAGTACTTC. The encoded protein is CASSLPGLEQETQYF. The variable domain in full, with the rest retrieved from reference TRBV5-6 and TRBJ2-5, is DAGVTQSPTHLIKTRGQQVTLRCSPKSGHDTVSWYQQALGQGPQFIFQYYEEEERQRGNFPDRFSGHQFPNYSSELNVNALLLGDSALYLCASSLPGLEQETQYFGPGTRLLVL.

This chain uses TRBV6-5 with TRBJ1-2; a weak D match, TRBD1 (5 bases). The CDR3 runs 14 residues. From germline, CDR1 is MNHEY and CDR2 SVGAGI. Trimming shortened V by 6 bases and J by 0 bases, and 11 bases separated the two germline ends. The CDR3 DNA reads TGTGCCAGCAGGGGACGTTCTTCTAACTATGGCTACACCTTC. Its translation is CASRGRSSNYGYTF.

CDR3 region: CASSEGLNTDTQYF. DNA for the CDR3: TGCGCCAGCAGTGAAGGGCTGAACACAGATACGCAGTATTTT. The rearrangement links TRBV10-1 to TRBJ2-3; D gene ambiguous. The CDR3 sequence is 14 residues long. V lost 3 bases and J 2 bases, leaving 9 bases between the germline ends. CDR1 and CDR2 from the germline V gene are WNHNN and SYGVQD (reference sequence).

V is TRBV6-1 and J is TRBJ1-1, with 7 bases identical to TRBD1. Per germline, CDR1 MNHNS and CDR2 SASEGT. CDR3 length equals 15 residues. Trimming removed 7 bases from V and 0 bases from J; junction bases left unmatched: 8. CDR3: CASTTLGGMNTEAFF. The CDR3 nucleotides read TGTGCCAGCACTACACTAGGGGGCATGAACACTGAAGCTTTCTTT.

The chain joins TRBV5-1 to TRBJ2-7; 7 bases map to TRBD2. The CDR3 runs to 15 residues. V was clipped by 0 bases and J by 4 bases; unmatched bases: 7. Per the germline V gene, CDR1 is SGHRS and CDR2 is YFSETQ. In nucleotides, the CDR3 is TGCGCCAGCAGCTTGGCCACGGGGAGGGGTTACGAGCAGTACTTC. Amino acid sequence: CASSLATGRGYEQYF.

The gene calls are TRBV27 and TRBJ2-7; 9 bases are a match to TRBD1. The length of the CDR3 is 16 residues. Germline V gives CDR1 MNHEY, CDR2 SMNVEV (reference sequence). V lost 8 bases and J lost 4; bases outside the gene matches: 15. The CDR3 region is CASAPNWDRALYEQYF. The CDR3 DNA reads TGTGCCAGCGCCCCTAACTGGGACAGGGCACTTTACGAGCAGTACTTC.

CDR3 region: CASSMYRGALNEQFF. As DNA, the CDR3 is TGTGCCAGTAGTATGTACAGGGGAGCCTTAAATGAGCAGTTCTTC. The V gene is TRBV19, the J gene TRBJ2-1; 7 positions match TRBD1. V shed 3 bases, J shed 7 bases, and the junction held 9 bases outside the gene matches. The length of the CDR3 is 15 residues. From germline, CDR1 is LNHDA and CDR2 SQIVND (reference sequence).

The chain has TRBV15 and TRBJ2-7, with D uncertain. CDR1 and CDR2 (germline): LNHNV, YYDKDF (reference sequence). This CDR3 comprises 13 residues. V lost 6 bases and J lost 0, with 9 bases in between. The CDR3 coding sequence is TGTGCCACCAGTGTGTTCAGCTCCTACGAGCAGTACTTC. Protein sequence: CATSVFSSYEQYF.

This clone was seen once. The genes are TRBV18 and TRBJ2-5; 9 bases line up with TRBD1. Trimming removed 3 bases from V and 2 bases from J; junction bases left unmatched: 19. In germline, CDR1 is KGHSH, CDR2 LQKENI. This CDR3 contains 20 residues. The CDR3 sequence: CASSPRGGQGNGAHQETQYF. DNA for the CDR3: TGTGCCAGCTCACCCCGAGGGGGACAGGGAAATGGTGCCCATCAAGAGACCCAGTACTTC.

V gene TRBV5-1 combines with J gene TRBJ1-2; the D gene is possibly TRBD1 (6 bases). Germline loops: CDR1 SGHRS, CDR2 YFSETQ. The CDR3 runs to 13 residues. The germline V and J ends were trimmed by 7 bases and 6 bases, with 16 bases remaining between them. This chain's CDR3 is CASAPGQGHGYTF. Here the CDR3 DNA reads TGCGCCAGCGCCCCCGGGCAGGGGCATGGCTACACCTTC.

The rearrangement links TRBV28 to TRBJ2-3; 12 nucleotides agree with TRBD1. This CDR3 comprises 17 residues. Germline V gene lookup returns CDR1 MDHEN and CDR2 SYDVKM. Trimming took 4 bases from V and 4 from J; bases not matched to a gene: 9. The DNA for the CDR3 is TGTGCCAGCAGTTCACCCCGGGACAGGGGGCATGCAGATACGCAGTATTTT. This encodes CASSSPRDRGHADTQYF.

This clone came up once. The rearrangement uses TRBV21-1 and TRBJ1-4; the table's D call TRBD1 went unverified against the DNA. TRBV21-1 is recorded as a pseudogene. The CDR3 runs to 15 residues. CDR3 protein: CASSKIPGKNEKLFF. The CDR3 DNA sequence: TGTGCCAGCAGCAAGATCCCAGGTAAGAATGAAAAACTGTTTTTT.

This clone was seen a handful of times. The chain uses TRBV29-1 and TRBJ2-7; 9 positions agree with TRBD2. There are 14 residues in the CDR3. J was trimmed by 4 bases and V by 7 bases; bases with no gene match: 11. The V gene's germline CDR1 is SQVTM and CDR2 ANQGSEA. For the CDR3, the DNA is TGCAGCGCCTGTTGGGGAGCGGGAGGATACGAGCAGTACTTC. Its translation: CSACWGAGGYEQYF.

This chain links TRBV29-1 with TRBJ1-3, with unresolved D. The V and J ends lost 7 bases and 0 bases respectively, with 10 bases between them. CDR3 size: 13 residues. Germline CDR1 reads SQVTM; CDR2 reads ANQGSEA. This CDR3 is CSARENSGNTIYF. The CDR3 nucleotides are TGCAGCGCGAGGGAGAACTCTGGAAACACCATATATTTT.

The CDR3 sequence: CASSVDFGGGAETQYF. DNA of the CDR3: TGTGCCAGCAGCGTAGATTTCGGCGGGGGGGCAGAGACCCAGTACTTC. This chain joins TRBV9 and TRBJ2-5, with TRBD2 matching over 9 bases. There are 16 residues in the CDR3. The junction had 7 bases not matched to a gene; V was cut back by 0 bases and J by 4 bases. CDR1 is SGDLS, CDR2 YYNGEE, per germline.

The J gene is TRBJ1-4, the V gene TRBV5-4, with D uncertain. The germline V gene encodes CDR1 SGHNT and CDR2 YYREEE (reference sequence). Trimming removed 8 bases from V and 6 bases from J, with 11 bases in between. This CDR3 has 12 residues. The CDR3 nucleotides are TGTGCCAGGGGCAGGATACATGAAAAACTGTTTTTT. Its translation is CARGRIHEKLFF.

The chain carries TRBV15 and TRBJ2-2, with TRBD1 as a possible D gene (5 bases). V was clipped by 0 bases and J by 3 bases, with 8 bases between them. Germline-derived CDR1 and CDR2 are LNHNV and YYDKDF (reference sequence). The CDR3 spans 15 residues. CDR3 region: CATSRDLGDTGELFF. DNA for the CDR3: TGTGCCACCAGCAGAGATTTAGGGGACACCGGGGAGCTGTTTTTT.

The chain employs TRBV27 and TRBJ1-4, with 7 nucleotides matching TRBD1. V shed 7 bases and J 6 bases; nucleotides not matched to a gene: 5. Germline V lookup: CDR1 MNHEY, CDR2 SMNVEV (reference sequence). The CDR3 spans 13 residues. Here the CDR3 reads CASTGQGDEKLFF. CDR3 nucleotides: TGTGCCAGCACCGGCCAGGGGGATGAAAAACTGTTTTTT.

The rearrangement links TRBV9 to TRBJ1-2; D remains unclear. The CDR3 runs to 14 residues. V was pared by 0 bases and J by 8 bases, with 14 bases between. The germline V gene encodes CDR1 SGDLS and CDR2 YYNGEE. The CDR3 DNA sequence: TGTGCCAGCAGCGTAGATACCACTCAGCAGGGCTACACCTTC. Its translation is CASSVDTTQQGYTF.

This chain joins TRBV10-2 and TRBJ1-1; D is unclear. The CDR3 loop spans 13 amino acids. Trimming shortened V by 6 bases and J by 1 base, and 9 bases separated the two germline ends. Germline-derived CDR1 and CDR2 are WSHSY and SAAADI. The CDR3 DNA is TGCGCCAGCAGAGAAACAGCGAACACTGAAGCTTTCTTT. This gives the protein CASRETANTEAFF.

This chain links TRBV5-4 with TRBJ2-3; TRBD2 matches at 12 bases. Germline V lookup: CDR1 SGHNT, CDR2 YYREEE (reference sequence). Trimming at V came to 3 bases and at J to 9 bases, leaving 8 bases not matched to a gene. This CDR3 is built from 15 residues. CDR3 DNA: TGTGCCAGCAGCTCCCTAGCGGGGGGGCCGCGGACGCAGTATTTT. Translation gives CASSSLAGGPRTQYF.